This T cell receptor (beta chain) stems from a study of blood T cell repertoires in COVID-19. Clones were read by immunoSEQ multiplex PCR, and TCRdb kept only the in-frame ones, dropping some. This table holds under 150,000 clones, just under 85% found once. Germline V gene lookup returns CDR1 ENHRY and CDR2 SYGVKD. The CDR3 has 16 amino acids. The trim removed 3 bases at V and 3 bases at J, leaving 10 bases unmatched. Sequencing was done on a sample of PBMCs or T cells enriched from blood (not recorded which). The receptor comes from a woman in her thirties or forties who had recovered from COVID-19. J is TRBJ2-7 and V is TRBV10-3; 8 bases fit TRBD2. CDR3 amino acids: CAISDSGLADNYEQYF. CDR3 nucleotide sequence: TGTGCCATCAGTGATTCCGGACTAGCAGATAACTACGAGCAGTACTTC.